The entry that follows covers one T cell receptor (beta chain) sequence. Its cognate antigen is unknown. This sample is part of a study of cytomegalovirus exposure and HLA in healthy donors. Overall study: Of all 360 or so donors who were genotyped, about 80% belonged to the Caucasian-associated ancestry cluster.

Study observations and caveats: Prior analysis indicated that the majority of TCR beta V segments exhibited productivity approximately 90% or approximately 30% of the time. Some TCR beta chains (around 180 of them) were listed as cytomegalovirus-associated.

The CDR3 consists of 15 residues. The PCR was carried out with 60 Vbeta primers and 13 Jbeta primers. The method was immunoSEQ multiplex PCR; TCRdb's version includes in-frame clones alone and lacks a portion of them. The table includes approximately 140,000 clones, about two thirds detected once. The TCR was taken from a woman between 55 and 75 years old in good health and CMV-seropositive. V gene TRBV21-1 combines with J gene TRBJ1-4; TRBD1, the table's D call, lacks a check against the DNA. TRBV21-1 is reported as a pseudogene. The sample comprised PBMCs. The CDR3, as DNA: TGTGCCAGCATCCATGGGACAGGGATGAATGAAAAACTGTTTTTT. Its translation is CASIHGTGMNEKLFF.